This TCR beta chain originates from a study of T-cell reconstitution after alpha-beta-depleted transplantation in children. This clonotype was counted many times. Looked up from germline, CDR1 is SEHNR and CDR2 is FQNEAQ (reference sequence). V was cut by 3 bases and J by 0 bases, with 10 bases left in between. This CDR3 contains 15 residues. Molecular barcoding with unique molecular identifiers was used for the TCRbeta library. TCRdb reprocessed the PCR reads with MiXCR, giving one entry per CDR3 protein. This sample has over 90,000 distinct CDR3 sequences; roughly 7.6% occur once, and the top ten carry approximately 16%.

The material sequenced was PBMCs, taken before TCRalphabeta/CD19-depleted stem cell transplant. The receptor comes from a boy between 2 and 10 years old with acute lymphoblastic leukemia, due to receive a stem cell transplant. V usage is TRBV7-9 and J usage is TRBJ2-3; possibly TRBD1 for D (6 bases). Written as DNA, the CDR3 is TGTGCCAGCAGCTTCACAGGGAGTAGCACAGATACGCAGTATTTT. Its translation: CASSFTGSSTDTQYF.